This entry is about one T cell receptor beta chain. Its target antigen remains unknown. Base qualities were left out, and no much larger clone turns up one base away. In the prospective study, participants were roughly 18 to 90 years old, resided in about two dozen geographic areas of the United States, and were enrolled through a virtual design. In the prospective study, cohorts were assigned on the basis of participant-reported clinical history obtained from a screening survey and a study questionnaire. Recovered participants in ImmuneRACE Cohort 3 were defined by two consecutive negative NP/OP PCR tests, clearance by a healthcare professional, or resolution of symptoms. In the prospective study, whole blood, serum and a nasopharyngeal or oropharyngeal swab were collected from each participant by mobile phlebotomists. Prospective study participants could optionally give additional blood draws and questionnaires over a roughly two-month period. Before DNA extraction, blood samples from the prospective study were shipped at room temperature or frozen.

This sample was included in a study of blood T cell repertoires in COVID-19 (dated by TCRdb to 2020 to 2021). For the study in its entirety: Collaborator samples came from the United States, Italy and Spain and covered acute and convalescent phases of COVID-19. The repertoires were released in a freely available public database intended as a resource for research on the immune response to SARS-CoV-2. The samples were drawn from two sources: the first 160 participants of the ongoing ImmuneRACE study, and 1,254 subjects contributed by 6 global collaborators. A de-identified subject ID, COVID-19 status, age in years and sex were almost always included in the sample metadata. HLA class I and class II types, where available, came from metadata supplied by the sample provider rather than from assay-based typing. Deeply sampled blood TCRbeta repertoires from subjects exposed to, actively infected with, or recovered from COVID-19 were included in the dataset. The prospective study material was composed of cDNA or gDNA derived from T cells, B-cell-depleted T cells, or PBMCs.

The immunoSEQ Assay, a bias-controlled multiplex PCR, was used to amplify TCRbeta CDR3 regions from genomic DNA. As for the original processing: The number of nucleated cells in each sample was estimated from the amplification of reference gene primers within the assay. To quantify the absolute abundance of each unique TCRbeta CDR3 rearrangement, sequence reads were collapsed and filtered. Productive Simpson clonality was computed per sample as the square root of Simpson's diversity index over productive rearrangements. The source is immuneACCESS, and TCRdb retained only in-frame sequences with V and J called. Part of the clones is not carried over; for the studies checked, unresolved V genes explain less than half of this, and the remainder is unexplained. V and J calls and clone size are given by that table; D and trimming were obtained from the DNA. The sample table lists about 280,000 clones, 85% of them with a count of one. Roughly 2.7% of the sample belongs to the ten largest clones.

The full study reports these points: How much clinical and demographic metadata was included differed by source and by participant, and the metadata was provided uncurated.

Including cysteine and phenylalanine, the CDR3 has 15 amino acids. CDR3 DNA only is kept here, 45 bases in frame from base 1. V trim: 1 base; J trim: 12 bases; unmatched bases: 10. The germline V gene specifies LGHNA as CDR1 and YSLEER as CDR2. Sequenced material: PBMCs or T cells enriched from blood (not recorded which). Here the chain combines TRBV4-3 and TRBJ2-4; 9 nucleotides in the junction match TRBD2. This clonotype was obtained from a woman aged 45-65 years who had recovered from COVID-19. CDR3 sequence: CASSQGLAGSVTQYF. The bases are TGCGCCAGCAGCCAAGGTCTAGCGGGGAGTGTCACTCAGTACTTC.